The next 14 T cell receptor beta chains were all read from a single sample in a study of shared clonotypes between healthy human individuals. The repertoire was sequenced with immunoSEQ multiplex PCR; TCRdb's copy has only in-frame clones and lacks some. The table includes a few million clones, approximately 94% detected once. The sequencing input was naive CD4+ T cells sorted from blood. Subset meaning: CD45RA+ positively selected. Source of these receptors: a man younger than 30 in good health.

The CDR3 protein is CASSLGATYGYTF. The CDR3 nucleotides read TGTGCCAGCAGTTTAGGGGCCACCTATGGCTACACCTTC. This chain uses TRBV28 with TRBJ1-2; D may be TRBD1 (5 bases). Germline assignment: CDR1 MDHEN and CDR2 SYDVKM. This CDR3 is built from 13 residues. Trimming stripped 2 bases from V and 4 bases from J, with 8 bases between.

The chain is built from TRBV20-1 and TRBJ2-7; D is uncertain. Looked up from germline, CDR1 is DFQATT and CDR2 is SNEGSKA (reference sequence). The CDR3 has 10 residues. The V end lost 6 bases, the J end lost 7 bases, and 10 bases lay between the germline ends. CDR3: CSATSAEQYF. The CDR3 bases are TGCAGTGCCACCAGTGCAGAGCAGTACTTC.

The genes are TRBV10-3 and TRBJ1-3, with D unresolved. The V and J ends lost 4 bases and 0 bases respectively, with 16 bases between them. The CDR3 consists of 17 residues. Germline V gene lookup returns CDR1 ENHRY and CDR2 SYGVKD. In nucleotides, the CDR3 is TGTGCCATCAGTGTGGGTGTGGCGGGAGTCTCTGGAAACACCATATATTTT. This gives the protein CAISVGVAGVSGNTIYF.

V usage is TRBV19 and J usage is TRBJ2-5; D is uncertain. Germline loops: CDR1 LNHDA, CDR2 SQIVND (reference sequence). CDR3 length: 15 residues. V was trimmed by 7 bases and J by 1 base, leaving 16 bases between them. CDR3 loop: CASTPSIGPQETQYF. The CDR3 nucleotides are TGTGCCAGTACCCCATCTATAGGGCCCCAAGAGACCCAGTACTTC.

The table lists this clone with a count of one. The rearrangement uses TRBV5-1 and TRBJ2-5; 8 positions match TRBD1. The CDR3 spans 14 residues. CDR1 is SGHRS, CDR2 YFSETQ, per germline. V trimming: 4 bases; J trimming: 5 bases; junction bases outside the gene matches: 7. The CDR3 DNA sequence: TGCGCCAGCAGCCGGACAGGGTCCAGCGAGACCCAGTACTTC. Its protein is CASSRTGSSETQYF. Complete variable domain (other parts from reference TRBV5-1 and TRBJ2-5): KAGVTQTPRYLIKTRGQQVTLSCSPISGHRSVSWYQQTPGQGLQFLFEYFSETQRNKGNFPGRFSGRQFSNSRSEMNVSTLELGDSALYLCASSRTGSSETQYFGPGTRLLVL.

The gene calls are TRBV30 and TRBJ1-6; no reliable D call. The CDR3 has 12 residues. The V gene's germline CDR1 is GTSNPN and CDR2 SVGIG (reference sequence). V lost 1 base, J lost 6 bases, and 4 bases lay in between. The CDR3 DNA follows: TGTGCCTGGAGTGAGGTTAATTCACCCCTCCACTTT. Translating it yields CAWSEVNSPLHF.

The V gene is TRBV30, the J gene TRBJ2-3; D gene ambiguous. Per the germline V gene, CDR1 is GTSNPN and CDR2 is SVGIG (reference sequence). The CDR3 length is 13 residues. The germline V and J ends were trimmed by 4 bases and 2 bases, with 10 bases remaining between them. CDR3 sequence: CAWNADLTDTQYF. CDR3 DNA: TGTGCCTGGAACGCGGACCTCACAGATACGCAGTATTTT.

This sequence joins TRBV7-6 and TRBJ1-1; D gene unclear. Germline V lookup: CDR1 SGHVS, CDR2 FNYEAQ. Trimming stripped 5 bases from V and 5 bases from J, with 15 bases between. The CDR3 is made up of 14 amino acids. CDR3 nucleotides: TGTGCCAGCAGCCTGGACCTCGAGGGAACTGAAGCTTTCTTT. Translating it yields CASSLDLEGTEAFF. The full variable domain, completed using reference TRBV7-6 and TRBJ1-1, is GAGVSQSPRYKVTKRGQDVALRCDPISGHVSLYWYRQALGQGPEFLTYFNYEAQQDKSGLPNDRFSAERPEGSISTLTIQRTEQRDSAMYRCASSLDLEGTEAFFGQGTRLTVV.

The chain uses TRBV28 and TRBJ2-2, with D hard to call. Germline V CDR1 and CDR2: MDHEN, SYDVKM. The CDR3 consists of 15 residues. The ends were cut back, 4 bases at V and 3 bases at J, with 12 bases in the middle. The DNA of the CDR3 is TGTGCCAGCAGTTCTAGTGATAGGGACACCGGGGAGCTGTTTTTT. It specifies CASSSSDRDTGELFF.

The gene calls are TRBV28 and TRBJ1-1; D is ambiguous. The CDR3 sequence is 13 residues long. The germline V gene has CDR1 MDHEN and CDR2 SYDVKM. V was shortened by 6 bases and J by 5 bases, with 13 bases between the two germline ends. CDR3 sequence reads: CASRETGRTEAFF. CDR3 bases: TGTGCCAGCAGGGAAACCGGGCGGACTGAAGCTTTCTTT.

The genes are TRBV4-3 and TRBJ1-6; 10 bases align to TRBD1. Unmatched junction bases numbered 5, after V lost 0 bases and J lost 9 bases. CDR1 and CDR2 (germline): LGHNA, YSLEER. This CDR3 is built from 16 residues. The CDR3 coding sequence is TGCGCCAGCAGCCAAGATGCCGGGACAGGGGCTTCACCCCTCCACTTT. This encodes CASSQDAGTGASPLHF.

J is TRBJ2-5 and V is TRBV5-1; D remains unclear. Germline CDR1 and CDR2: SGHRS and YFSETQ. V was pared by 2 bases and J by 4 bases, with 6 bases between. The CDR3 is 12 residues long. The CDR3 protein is CASSFSAETQYF. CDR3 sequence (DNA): TGCGCCAGCAGCTTTTCCGCAGAGACCCAGTACTTC.

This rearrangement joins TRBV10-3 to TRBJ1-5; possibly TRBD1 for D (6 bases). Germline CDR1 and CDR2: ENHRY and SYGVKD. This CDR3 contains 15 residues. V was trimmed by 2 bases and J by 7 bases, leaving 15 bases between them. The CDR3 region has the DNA TGTGCCATCAGTGAGGGGGTGGGGGCTGAGCAGCCCCAGCATTTT. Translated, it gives CAISEGVGAEQPQHF.

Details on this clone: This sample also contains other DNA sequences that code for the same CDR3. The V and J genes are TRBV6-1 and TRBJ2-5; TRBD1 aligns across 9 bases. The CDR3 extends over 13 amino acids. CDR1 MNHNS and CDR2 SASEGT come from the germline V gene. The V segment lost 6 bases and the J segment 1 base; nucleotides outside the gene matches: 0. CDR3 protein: CASRTGGQETQYF. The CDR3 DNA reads TGTGCCAGCAGGACAGGGGGCCAAGAGACCCAGTACTTC.